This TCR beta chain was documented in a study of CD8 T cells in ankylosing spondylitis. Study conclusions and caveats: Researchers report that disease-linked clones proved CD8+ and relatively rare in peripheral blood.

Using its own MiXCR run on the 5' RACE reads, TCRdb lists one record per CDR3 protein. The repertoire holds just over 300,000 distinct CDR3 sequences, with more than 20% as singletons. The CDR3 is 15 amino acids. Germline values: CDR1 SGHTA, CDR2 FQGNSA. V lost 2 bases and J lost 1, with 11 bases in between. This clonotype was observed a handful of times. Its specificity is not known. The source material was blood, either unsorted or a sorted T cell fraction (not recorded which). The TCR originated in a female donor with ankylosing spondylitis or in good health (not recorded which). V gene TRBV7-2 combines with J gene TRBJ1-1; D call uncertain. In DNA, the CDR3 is TGTGCCAGCAGCTTAACCCTCGCCGGGAACACTGAAGCTTTCTTT. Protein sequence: CASSLTLAGNTEAFF.